These 9 T cell receptor beta chains came from one sample sequenced in a study of T cells after yellow fever vaccination (dated by TCRdb to between 2019 and 2020). In the paper's terms, the treatment or condition label means: live attenuated yellow fever vaccine strain. Library preparation used 5' RACE. The sequencing machine was an Illumina HiSeq 2500. Using fastp trimming at Q25 and MiXCR clonotype assembly, TCRdb reanalyzed the public sequencing data and kept in-frame beta chains. Identical CDR3 proteins give one entry, which carries the most common genes and DNA. The sample yields under 400,000 distinct CDR3 sequences; around a tenth were counted once. The biggest ten clones account for around 19% of the sample. Sequencing used PBMCs, obtained on the day of the first yellow fever vaccination. The receptors come from a man in his late teens or twenties who received the YFV17D yellow fever vaccine.

The rearrangement links TRBV5-6 to TRBJ2-7, with 7 bases matching TRBD1. The germline V gene encodes CDR1 SGHDT and CDR2 YYEEEE. The CDR3 sequence is 15 residues long. The V gene end was trimmed by 3 bases and the J gene end by 6 bases; junction bases not matched to a gene: 12. This CDR3 is CASSWRFLQGTEQYF. The CDR3 DNA reads TGTGCCAGCAGCTGGAGGTTCTTACAGGGGACCGAGCAGTACTTC.

This clonotype has only a few counts. The chain is built from TRBV20-1 and TRBJ2-2; D is ambiguous. V lost 6 bases to trimming and J lost 11 bases, with 10 bases between them. CDR3 length: 10 residues. Germline V gene sequence: CDR1 DFQATT, CDR2 SNEGSKA (reference sequence). This chain's CDR3 is CSALPGELFF. CDR3 in DNA: TGCAGTGCCCTCCCAGGAGAGCTGTTTTTT.

This clonotype showed up just a few times. This chain connects TRBV20-1 to TRBJ1-2; 7 nucleotides line up with TRBD1. Trimming at V came to 3 bases and at J to 7 bases, leaving 20 bases not matched to a gene. Germline V gives CDR1 DFQATT, CDR2 SNEGSKA (reference sequence). This CDR3 has 17 amino acids. CDR3 nucleotides: TGCAGTGCTAGTGACAGGGTAAAGTCGGCTGGGGCGGCTGGCTACACCTTC. Residues: CSASDRVKSAGAAGYTF.

The rearrangement uses TRBV6-2 or TRBV6-3 and TRBJ2-3; 8 bases are shared with TRBD1. This CDR3 is built from 17 residues. Germline V lookup: CDR1 MNHEY, CDR2 SVGEGT. With V trimmed by 2 bases and J by 0 bases, 7 bases remained unmatched. The CDR3 nucleotides are TGTGCCAGCAGTTACGAGGGACAGGTGGAGAGCACAGATACGCAGTATTTT. This encodes CASSYEGQVESTDTQYF.

The CDR3 is CSASLVRETQYF. The CDR3 coding sequence is TGCAGTGCTAGTTTGGTGCGGGAGACCCAGTACTTC. The rearrangement joins TRBV20-1 to TRBJ2-5; D gene ambiguous. This CDR3 has 12 amino acids. V lost 3 bases and J lost 5, with 10 bases in between. Germline lookup yields CDR1 DFQATT and CDR2 SNEGSKA (reference sequence).

The rearrangement links TRBV15 to TRBJ2-2, with D possibly matching TRBD1 (6 bases). Germline V gene data show CDR1 as LNHNV and CDR2 as YYDKDF (reference sequence). Trimming removed 3 bases from V and 4 bases from J, with 12 bases in between. The CDR3 has 15 amino acids. CDR3 in amino acids: CATSSQGSRTGELFF. CDR3 bases: TGTGCCACCAGCAGCCAGGGGTCACGCACCGGGGAGCTGTTTTTT.

This clonotype was detected only a few times. V gene TRBV25-1 combines with J gene TRBJ2-5; 7 positions match TRBD1. CDR1 and CDR2 from the germline V gene are MGHDK and SYGVNS. Losses at the gene ends were 1 base for V and 4 bases for J; bases not matched to a gene: 3. The CDR3 totals 14 residues. CDR3: CASSEFYRGETQYF. The CDR3 nucleotides read TGTGCCAGCAGTGAATTTTACAGGGGAGAGACCCAGTACTTC.

A few counts support this clonotype. J is TRBJ2-2 and V is TRBV6-2 or TRBV6-3, with TRBD1 matching 8 bases. With 5 bases clipped from V and 7 bases from J, the junction kept 6 bases outside the gene matches. The germline V gene encodes CDR1 MNHEY and CDR2 SVGEGT. This CDR3 is built from 14 residues. CDR3 loop: CASSPQGASGELFF. In nucleotides, the CDR3 is TGTGCCAGCAGTCCCCAGGGGGCGAGCGGGGAGCTGTTTTTT.

This clonotype was found a few times. This chain joins TRBV7-9 and TRBJ1-1; weak D call: TRBD1 (6 bases). V was shortened by 5 bases and J by 1 base, with 11 bases between the two germline ends. CDR3 size: 14 residues. CDR1 is SEHNR, CDR2 FQNEAQ, per germline (reference sequence). CDR3: CASSTGGQNTEAFF. The CDR3 DNA is TGTGCCAGCAGCACGGGGGGGCAGAACACTGAAGCTTTCTTT.